These T cell receptor beta chains were read from a single sample in a study of regulatory dendritic cells for organ transplantation. For these receptors, no antigen is known. Here immunoSEQ multiplex PCR was the method, and the copy in TCRdb shows in-frame clones only, minus some. The top ten hold around 0.22% of the sample, which has over 9,500 clones, roughly 90% seen once. The sequencing sample was made of naive CD8+ T cells from blood cultured with regulatory dendritic cells. The origin of the receptors is a human donor in good health. The CDR3 runs from the conserved cysteine through the conserved F or W. Fields, in order: clone size, D gene, J gene, V gene, CDR3 DNA, CDR3 protein. The D gene is left open where the match is weak. A row's size may be missing; if present it is once, few, many or a size class.

abundance: -
d_gene: -
j_gene: TRBJ2-7
v_gene: TRBV2
CDR3nt: TGTGCCAGCAGTGACCGGAACTCCTACGAGCAGTACTTC
CDR3aa: CASSDRNSYEQYF

abundance: -
d_gene: TRBD2
j_gene: TRBJ2-5
v_gene: TRBV7-9
CDR3nt: TGTGCCAGCAGCTTAGCGACTAGCGGGGGGGCCCTACGAGAGACCCAGTACTTC
CDR3aa: CASSLATSGGALRETQYF

abundance: -
d_gene: TRBD2
j_gene: TRBJ2-2
v_gene: TRBV15
CDR3nt: TGTGCCACCAGCAGTGGCCGATGGGCTAGCGGGGGGGCGGACACCGGGGAGCTGTTTTTT
CDR3aa: CATSSGRWASGGADTGELFF

abundance: few
d_gene: -
j_gene: TRBJ1-5
v_gene: TRBV4-3
CDR3nt: TGCGCCAGCAGCCAAGATTCCGGGGGAGGGCAGCCCCAGCATTTT
CDR3aa: CASSQDSGGGQPQHF

abundance: -
d_gene: TRBD2
j_gene: TRBJ2-3
v_gene: TRBV5-1
CDR3nt: TGCGCCAGCAGCTGGCGAGGGACTAGCGGGAGAACAGATACGCAGTATTTT
CDR3aa: CASSWRGTSGRTDTQYF

abundance: -
d_gene: -
j_gene: TRBJ2-7
v_gene: TRBV6-5
CDR3nt: TGTGCCAGCAGTTACGCCCCCCTAGGCTACGAGCAGTACTTC
CDR3aa: CASSYAPLGYEQYF

abundance: -
d_gene: -
j_gene: TRBJ2-5
v_gene: TRBV7-6
CDR3nt: TGTGCCAGCAGACAAGGGGTGTCAGATCAAGAGACCCAGTACTTC
CDR3aa: CASRQGVSDQETQYF

abundance: -
d_gene: -
j_gene: TRBJ2-1
v_gene: TRBV19
CDR3nt: TGTGCCAGTAGTCCAAGCGGAAACTCCTACAATGAGCAGTTCTTC
CDR3aa: CASSPSGNSYNEQFF

abundance: -
d_gene: -
j_gene: TRBJ1-1
v_gene: TRBV19
CDR3nt: TGTGCCAGCACCCGGGGGGTCACTGAAGCTTTCTTT
CDR3aa: CASTRGVTEAFF

abundance: -
d_gene: -
j_gene: TRBJ2-2
v_gene: TRBV5-1
CDR3nt: TGCGCCAGCAGCCAACAGGGCACCGGGGAGCTGTTTTTT
CDR3aa: CASSQQGTGELFF

abundance: few
d_gene: TRBD1
j_gene: TRBJ2-7
v_gene: TRBV7-9
CDR3nt: TGTGCCAGCAGCTTCACGGGGACAGGTTCATACGAGCAGTACTTC
CDR3aa: CASSFTGTGSYEQYF

abundance: -
d_gene: TRBD1
j_gene: TRBJ2-1
v_gene: TRBV9
CDR3nt: TGTGCCAGCAGCGTAACGACAGGGTTCTCCTACAATGAGCAGTTCTTC
CDR3aa: CASSVTTGFSYNEQFF

abundance: -
d_gene: TRBD1
j_gene: TRBJ2-5
v_gene: TRBV9
CDR3nt: TGTGCCAGCAGCCCGCCACAGGGGGCAGGGGAGCAGTACTTC
CDR3aa: CASSPPQGAGEQYF

abundance: -
d_gene: -
j_gene: TRBJ1-4
v_gene: TRBV4-2
CDR3nt: TGTGCCAGCAGCCAAGACCAAGGCGGTGAAAAACTGTTTTTT
CDR3aa: CASSQDQGGEKLFF

abundance: -
d_gene: -
j_gene: TRBJ1-1
v_gene: TRBV6-5
CDR3nt: TGTGCCAGCTCCAACGGTTTCTCGGGGACTGAAGCTTTCTTT
CDR3aa: CASSNGFSGTEAFF

abundance: once
d_gene: -
j_gene: TRBJ2-7
v_gene: TRBV7-6
CDR3nt: TGTGCCAGCAGCCCCTTTCCGGGCCGCACCTACGAGCAGTACTTC
CDR3aa: CASSPFPGRTYEQYF